A single sample is the source of the 17 T cell receptor beta chains below, sequenced in a study of CD4 T cells in relation to SARS-CoV-2 and coronaviruses. Antigen specificity for these receptors is unknown. The repertoire was sequenced with immunoSEQ multiplex PCR; TCRdb's copy has only in-frame clones and lacks some. The data contain 25,000 to 35,000 clones, about 70% of them seen just once; the ten biggest clones take up under 3.5%. Sequenced material: memory CD4+ T cells from PBMCs, cultured in vitro. The origin of the receptors is an adult with COVID-19.

This chain joins TRBV5-4 and TRBJ2-3; 11 positions match TRBD2. Germline lookup yields CDR1 SGHNT and CDR2 YYREEE (reference sequence). The ends lost 4 bases at V and 7 bases at J; junction bases unmatched: 8. CDR3 length equals 15 residues. The DNA for the CDR3 is TGTGCCAGCAGCCCGGGACTAGCGGAGGTTTATACGCAGTATTTT. This encodes CASSPGLAEVYTQYF.

This clone was observed a handful of times. V is TRBV7-3 and J is TRBJ2-2, with 7 bases identical to TRBD2. The CDR3 spans 17 residues. The junction had 13 bases not matched to a gene; V was cut back by 4 bases and J by 5 bases. Germline V gene data show CDR1 as SGHTA and CDR2 as FQGTGA. The CDR3 is CASSSSLVAGRTGELFF. For the CDR3, the DNA is TGTGCCAGCAGCTCGTCGTTAGTAGCGGGCAGAACCGGGGAGCTGTTTTTT.

CDR3 residues: CASSLGGSSYNEQFF. The DNA of the CDR3 is TGTGCCAGCAGCTTGGGCGGATCTTCCTACAATGAGCAGTTCTTC. The chain uses TRBV5-4 and TRBJ2-1; D uncertain. The CDR3 is 15 residues long. Germline V lookup: CDR1 SGHNT, CDR2 YYREEE (reference sequence). The ends were cut back, 0 bases at V and 1 base at J, with 8 bases in the middle.

This clone was recorded once. The chain has TRBV7-9 and TRBJ2-5; tentatively, D is TRBD1 (6 bases). This CDR3 is built from 15 residues. Per the germline V gene, CDR1 is SEHNR and CDR2 is FQNEAQ (reference sequence). The V end lost 2 bases, the J end lost 3 bases, and 13 bases lay between the germline ends. The CDR3 loop reads CASSLNPGQKETQYF. CDR3 DNA: TGTGCCAGCAGCTTAAACCCCGGACAGAAAGAGACCCAGTACTTC.

Only a few counts were recorded for this clone. V is TRBV5-5 and J is TRBJ1-6; 7 nucleotides align to TRBD1. The CDR3 has 13 residues. Germline trimming cut 3 bases from V and 8 bases from J; bases unmatched to any gene: 2. Germline values: CDR1 SGHKS, CDR2 YYEKEE (reference sequence). CDR3 residues: CASSSQGDSPLHF. The CDR3 region has the DNA TGTGCCAGCAGCTCGCAGGGGGATTCACCCCTCCACTTT.

In its sample, this clone was seen a few times. The chain combines TRBV2 with TRBJ2-4, with 7 bases fitting TRBD1. Trimming took 4 bases from V and 2 from J; bases not matched to a gene: 8. The length of the CDR3 is 16 residues. CDR1 SNHLY and CDR2 FYNNEI come from the germline V gene. The CDR3 coding sequence is TGTGCCAGCAGTGGAGGACAGGACCCATCCAAAAACATTCAGTACTTC. It specifies CASSGGQDPSKNIQYF.

V gene TRBV10-3 combines with J gene TRBJ2-5, with 8 positions matching TRBD2. Losses at the gene ends were 0 bases for V and 1 base for J; bases not matched to a gene: 4. The CDR3 sequence is 16 residues long. Per the germline V gene, CDR1 is ENHRY and CDR2 is SYGVKD. CDR3 protein: CAISESAAGVQETQYF. DNA of the CDR3: TGTGCCATCAGTGAGTCAGCAGCGGGGGTCCAAGAGACCCAGTACTTC.

This clone was recorded a few times. This chain links TRBV18 with TRBJ2-7, with 13 bases fitting TRBD2. Germline trimming cut 3 bases from V and 3 bases from J; bases unmatched to any gene: 2. The germline CDR1 and CDR2 sequences are KGHSH and LQKENI. This CDR3 region has 15 residues. CDR3: CASSPGLAGNYEQYF. The CDR3 nucleotides read TGTGCCAGCTCACCGGGACTAGCGGGAAACTACGAGCAGTACTTC.

This clone was picked up one time. V and J are TRBV5-8 and TRBJ2-3; possible D gene TRBD1, 6 bases. Germline CDR1 and CDR2: SGHTS and YDEGEE. The CDR3 contains 15 residues. The ends were cut back, 3 bases at V and 0 bases at J, with 11 bases in the middle. This CDR3 is CASSWTDASTDTQYF. The CDR3 DNA follows: TGTGCCAGCAGCTGGACAGATGCTAGCACAGATACGCAGTATTTT.

As regards this clone: The sample contains more than one DNA sequence encoding this CDR3. The V gene is TRBV5-1, the J gene TRBJ2-7, with 7 bases fitting TRBD2. CDR1 and CDR2 (germline): SGHRS, YFSETQ. Trimming cost V 2 bases and J 2 bases; bases outside gene matches: 1. The CDR3 extends over 13 amino acids. The CDR3 protein is CASSFGGTYEQYF. The CDR3, as DNA: TGCGCCAGCAGCTTCGGGGGGACCTACGAGCAGTACTTC.

This chain joins TRBV9 and TRBJ2-6; D is unclear. Germline assignment: CDR1 SGDLS and CDR2 YYNGEE. The CDR3 totals 16 residues. The ends were cut back, 4 bases at V and 0 bases at J, with 11 bases in the middle. The CDR3 is CASSSRAYSGANVLTF. CDR3 DNA sequence: TGTGCCAGCAGCTCCCGGGCCTACTCTGGGGCCAACGTCCTGACTTTC.

This chain joins TRBV19 and TRBJ1-1, with D uncertain. CDR3 length: 13 amino acids. Germline CDR1 reads LNHDA; CDR2 reads SQIVND (reference sequence). Deletions cut 5 bases from V and 1 base from J, with 8 bases between. Written as DNA, the CDR3 is TGTGCCAGTAGTGAACAGACGAACACTGAAGCTTTCTTT. Encoded protein: CASSEQTNTEAFF.

The chain couples TRBV3-1 (or the pseudogene TRBV3-2) to TRBJ2-7, with 9 nucleotides matching TRBD1. This CDR3 is built from 16 residues. In germline, CDR1 is LGHDT, CDR2 YNNKEL (reference sequence). V shed 3 bases, J shed 3 bases, and the junction held 9 bases outside the gene matches. CDR3 sequence (DNA): TGTGCCAGCAGCCATCCCCCGGGGACAGGGTTCTACGAGCAGTACTTC. The encoded protein is CASSHPPGTGFYEQYF.

In this sample, this clone turned up once. The chain carries TRBV5-1 and TRBJ2-3, with 8 bases identical to TRBD2. The CDR3 length is 16 residues. Germline V gene lookup returns CDR1 SGHRS and CDR2 YFSETQ. Trimming removed 6 bases from V and 3 bases from J; junction bases left unmatched: 12. In DNA, the CDR3 is TGCGCCAGCAACAGTGGCGGGAGGACCGGAACAGATACGCAGTATTTT. Translated, it gives CASNSGGRTGTDTQYF.

This chain links TRBV7-9 with TRBJ1-2; D perhaps matches TRBD1 (5 bases). Deletions cut 2 bases from V and 3 bases from J, with 10 bases between. The CDR3 is 14 amino acids. From germline, CDR1 is SEHNR and CDR2 FQNEAQ (reference sequence). The CDR3 reads CASSLSRGDYGYTF. For the CDR3, the DNA is TGTGCCAGCAGCTTATCCCGGGGCGACTATGGCTACACCTTC.

This clone was detected a few times. This chain links TRBV3-1 (or the pseudogene TRBV3-2) with TRBJ1-2; 9 bases align to TRBD1. Germline CDR1 LGHDT, CDR2 YNNKEL (reference sequence). The CDR3 sequence is 13 residues long. V was pared by 1 base and J by 8 bases, with 2 bases of the junction left unmatched. CDR3 protein: CASSQGTGVGYTF. The CDR3, as DNA: TGTGCCAGCAGCCAAGGGACAGGGGTAGGCTACACCTTC.

CDR3 sequence: CASSLDLAGGPGEQYF. The CDR3 nucleotides read TGTGCCAGCAGCTTGGATTTAGCGGGAGGGCCGGGTGAGCAGTACTTC. This sequence joins TRBV5-8 and TRBJ2-7; 11 bases fit TRBD2. This CDR3 is 16 amino acids long. The V gene end was trimmed by 0 bases and the J gene end by 7 bases; junction bases not matched to a gene: 9. Germline-derived CDR1 and CDR2 are SGHTS and YDEGEE. The variable domain in full, with the rest retrieved from reference TRBV5-8 and TRBJ2-7, is EAGVTQSPTHLIKTRGQQATLRCSPISGHTSVYWYQQALGLGLQFLLWYDEGEERNRGNFPPRFSGRQFPNYSSELNVNALELEDSALYLCASSLDLAGGPGEQYFGPGTRLTVT.